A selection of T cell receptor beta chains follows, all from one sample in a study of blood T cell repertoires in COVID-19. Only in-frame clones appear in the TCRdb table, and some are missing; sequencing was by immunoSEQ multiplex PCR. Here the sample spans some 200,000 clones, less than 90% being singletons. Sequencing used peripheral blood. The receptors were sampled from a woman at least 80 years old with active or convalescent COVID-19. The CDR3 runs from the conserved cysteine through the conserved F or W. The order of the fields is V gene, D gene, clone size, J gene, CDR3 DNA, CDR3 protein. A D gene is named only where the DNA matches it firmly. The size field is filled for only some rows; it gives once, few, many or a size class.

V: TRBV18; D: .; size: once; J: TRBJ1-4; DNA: TGTGCCAGCTCACCGAACATCGCAACTAATGAAAAACTGTTTTTT; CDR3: CASSPNIATNEKLFF
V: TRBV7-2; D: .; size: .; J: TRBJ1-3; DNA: TGTGCCAGCAGCTTAGACGGAGGCAACCGTGGAAACACCATATATTTT; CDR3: CASSLDGGNRGNTIYF
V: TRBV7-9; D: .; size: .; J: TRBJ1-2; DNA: TGTGCCAGCAGCGCCGGTTCGGGGGAGGGCTACACCTTC; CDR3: CASSAGSGEGYTF
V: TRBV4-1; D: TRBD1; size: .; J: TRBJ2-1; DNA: TGCGCCAGCAGCCATGTACAGGGGGCTTACAATGAGCAGTTCTTC; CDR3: CASSHVQGAYNEQFF
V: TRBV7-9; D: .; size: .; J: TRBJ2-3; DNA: TGTGCCAGCAGCACCCGGGACACTAAAACAGATACGCAGTATTTT; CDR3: CASSTRDTKTDTQYF
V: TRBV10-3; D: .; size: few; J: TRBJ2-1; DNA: TGTGCCATCAGTGGGACTCAAACATCCTACAATGAGCAGTTCTTC; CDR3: CAISGTQTSYNEQFF
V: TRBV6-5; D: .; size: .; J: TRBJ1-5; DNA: TGTGCCAGTAAGGACAGTAATCAGCCCCAGCATTTT; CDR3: CASKDSNQPQHF
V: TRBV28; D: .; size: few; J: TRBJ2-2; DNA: TGTGCCAGCAGTTTACGACCGACCCGAGGTGGCAAGAACACCGGGGAGCTGTTTTTT; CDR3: CASSLRPTRGGKNTGELFF
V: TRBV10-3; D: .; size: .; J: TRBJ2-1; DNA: TGTGCCATCAGTGTTGGCGCAGGGAGGACACAGCTGGGTGAGCAGTTCTTC; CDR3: CAISVGAGRTQLGEQFF
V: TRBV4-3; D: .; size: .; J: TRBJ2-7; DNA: TGCGCCAGCAGCCAAGATGCAGGGTCCTACGAGCAGTACTTC; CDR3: CASSQDAGSYEQYF
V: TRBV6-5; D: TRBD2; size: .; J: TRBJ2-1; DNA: TGTGCCAGCAGTTACTCGATCCCGGGAGGGATCAATGAGCAGTTCTTC; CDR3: CASSYSIPGGINEQFF
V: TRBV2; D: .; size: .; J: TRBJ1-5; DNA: TGTGCCAGCAGGGCGGAGGTCGGCAATCAGCCCCAGCATTTT; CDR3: CASRAEVGNQPQHF
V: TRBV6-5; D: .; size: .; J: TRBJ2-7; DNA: TGTGCCAGCAGTTACTCGAGGGTCCGGGGGGCGGGCGAGCAGTACTTC; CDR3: CASSYSRVRGAGEQYF
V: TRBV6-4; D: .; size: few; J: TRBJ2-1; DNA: TGTGCCAGCAGTGACGTGATGGCTAGCATGGGTGAGCAGTTCTTC; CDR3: CASSDVMASMGEQFF
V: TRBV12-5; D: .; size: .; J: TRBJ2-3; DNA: TGTGCTAGTGGTCCCCAAACAGATACGCAGTATTTT; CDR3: CASGPQTDTQYF
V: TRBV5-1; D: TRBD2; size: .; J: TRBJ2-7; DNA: TGCGCCAGCAGCATTTCTAGCGGAAATTACTACGAGCAGTACTTC; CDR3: CASSISSGNYYEQYF
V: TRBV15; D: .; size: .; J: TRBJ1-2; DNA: TGTGCCACCAGCAGAGTCGGGTCCCTGAGGGATGGCTACACCTTC; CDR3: CATSRVGSLRDGYTF
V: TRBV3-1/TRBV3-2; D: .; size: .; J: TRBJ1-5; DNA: TGTGCCAGCAGCCAAGGGGGGGTAAGTCAGCCCCAGCATTTT; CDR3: CASSQGGVSQPQHF
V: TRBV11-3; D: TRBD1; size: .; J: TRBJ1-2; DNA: TGTGCCAGCAGCCAAGGACAGGAGGGCCATCGGGGCTACACCTTC; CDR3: CASSQGQEGHRGYTF
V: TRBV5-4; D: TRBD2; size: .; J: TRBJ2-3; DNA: TGTGCCAGCAGCCGAGGACTAGCGGGACCCACAGATACGCAGTATTTT; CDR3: CASSRGLAGPTDTQYF
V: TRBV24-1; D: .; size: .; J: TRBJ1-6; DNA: TGTGCCACCATCAGGCAGGGTAATTCACCCCTCCACTTT; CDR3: CATIRQGNSPLHF
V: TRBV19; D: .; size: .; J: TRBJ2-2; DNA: TGTGCCAGTAGTATCCGCAGAAACACCGGGGAGCTGTTTTTT; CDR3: CASSIRRNTGELFF
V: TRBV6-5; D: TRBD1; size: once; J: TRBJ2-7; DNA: TGTGCCAGCAGGTGGGACAGTTTAACCGAGCAGTACTTC; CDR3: CASRWDSLTEQYF
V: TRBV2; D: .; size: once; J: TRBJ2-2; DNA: TGTGCCAGCAGACCCACTAGATACGGGGAGCTGTTTTTT; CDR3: CASRPTRYGELFF
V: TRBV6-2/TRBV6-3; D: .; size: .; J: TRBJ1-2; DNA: TGTGCCAGCAGTTACAGGGCAGCGGCCGGACTCAGTGGTCGAGTTGGCTACACCTTC; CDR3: CASSYRAAAGLSGRVGYTF
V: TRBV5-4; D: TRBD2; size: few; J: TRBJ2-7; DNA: TGTGCCAGCAGCCTACTCGGACTAGCGGGAGGCCAGTACTTC; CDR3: CASSLLGLAGGQYF
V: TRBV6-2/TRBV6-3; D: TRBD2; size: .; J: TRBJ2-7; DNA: TGTGCCAGCAGTTACGGGGTTAGCGGGCCGCCTTACGAGCAGTACTTC; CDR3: CASSYGVSGPPYEQYF
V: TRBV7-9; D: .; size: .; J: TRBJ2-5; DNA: TGTGCCAGCAGCTTAGGCACAGGGTACCAAGAGACCCAGTACTTC; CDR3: CASSLGTGYQETQYF
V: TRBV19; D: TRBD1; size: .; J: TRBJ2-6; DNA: TGTGCCAGTAGCCGGGACAGGGGTCCTGGGGCCAACGTCCTGACTTTC; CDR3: CASSRDRGPGANVLTF
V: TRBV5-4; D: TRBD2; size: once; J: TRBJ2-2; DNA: TGTGCCAGCAGCTTGGGCGGGGCTAGCGGAAAGAACACCGGGGAGCTGTTTTTT; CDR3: CASSLGGASGKNTGELFF
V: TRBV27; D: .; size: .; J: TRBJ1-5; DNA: TGTGCCAGCAGCCTAATAAGGGGTAGCAATCAGCCCCAGCATTTT; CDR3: CASSLIRGSNQPQHF
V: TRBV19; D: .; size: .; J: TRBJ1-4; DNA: TGTGCCAGTAGTATAAACCCCGACAGCTTACTGTTTTTT; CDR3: CASSINPDSLLFF
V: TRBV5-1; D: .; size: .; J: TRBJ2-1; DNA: TGCGCCAGCAGCTCTACGGCGGGAAGTTACAATGAGCAGTTCTTC; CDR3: CASSSTAGSYNEQFF
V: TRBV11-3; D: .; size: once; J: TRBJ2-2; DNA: TGTGCCAGCAGTAGGCTGGAGGACGGGGAGCTGTTTTTT; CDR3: CASSRLEDGELFF
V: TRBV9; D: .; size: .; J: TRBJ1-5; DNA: TGTGCCAGCGGGGGCCAGCTCAATCAGCCCCAGCATTTT; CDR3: CASGGQLNQPQHF
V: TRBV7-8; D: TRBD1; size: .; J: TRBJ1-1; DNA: TGTGCCAGCAGCAAGCGGACAGGGGACTTCAACACTGAAGCTTTCTTT; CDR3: CASSKRTGDFNTEAFF
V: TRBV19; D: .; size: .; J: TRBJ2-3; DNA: TGTGCCAGTAGTCGAAAGGGGGGGACACACACAGATACGCAGTATTTT; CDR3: CASSRKGGTHTDTQYF
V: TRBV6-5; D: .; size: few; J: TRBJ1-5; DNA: TGTGCCAGCAGCCGGGCCCAGGGGCAGCCCCAGCATTTT; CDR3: CASSRAQGQPQHF
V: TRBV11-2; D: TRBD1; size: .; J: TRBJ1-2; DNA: TGTGCCAGCTCCTCAGGGGGCGCTAACTATGGCTACACCTTC; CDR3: CASSSGGANYGYTF
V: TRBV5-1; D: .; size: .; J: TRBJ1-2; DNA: TGCGCCAGCAGCTTGGGGGTCGAGGGAGGCTACACCTTC; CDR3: CASSLGVEGGYTF
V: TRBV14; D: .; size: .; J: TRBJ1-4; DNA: TGTGCCAGCAGCCAAGAAAAGGGGTGGGCTAATGAAAAACTGTTTTTT; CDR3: CASSQEKGWANEKLFF